The present entry profiles one T cell receptor beta chain with its context. Documented time point: blood 4 weeks post-SBRT, at nephrectomy. This sample's treatment: 15 Gy SBRT to primary tumor, nephrectomy 4 weeks later. The sample originates from a study of radiation and T cells in renal cell carcinoma. V lost 0 bases, J lost 6 bases, and 10 bases lay in between. CDR1 SGHRS and CDR2 YFSETQ come from the germline V gene. The CDR3 loop spans 13 amino acids. Data came from immunoSEQ multiplex PCR; TCRdb stores just in-frame clones and leaves some out. This sample has fewer than 200,000 clones, with 88% found just once.

This clonotype was obtained from a woman aged 45-60 years with renal cell carcinoma. The sample consisted of blood, taken from a patient whose treatment included radiotherapy and nephrectomy. This sequence joins TRBV5-1 and TRBJ2-7; D call uncertain. The CDR3 here is CASSLGQYAEQYF. CDR3 sequence (DNA): TGCGCCAGCAGCTTGGGCCAGTACGCCGAGCAGTACTTC.